This TCR beta chain was sequenced during a study of T cell responses to AZD1222 COVID-19 vaccine. Study findings and constraints: A mostly white British donor set with more females was recruited, and clonal diversity was possibly underestimated.

Method: immunoSEQ multiplex PCR; TCRdb's copy keeps in-frame clones and lacks some. The listing contains around 140,000 clones. CDR1 is MNHNS and CDR2 is SASEGT in the germline V gene. V was clipped by 3 bases and J by 4 bases, with 12 bases between them. The CDR3 extends over 14 amino acids. Concerning this clone itself: Its antigen is unidentified.

This TCR came from an adult in good health. Source material: peripheral blood. The rearrangement joins TRBV6-1 to TRBJ1-2; maybe TRBD1 (5 bases). The CDR3 region has the DNA TGTGCCAGCAGTGACGACGGGGACCTCTATGGCTACACCTTC. As protein: CASSDDGDLYGYTF.